Sequencing of this TCR beta chain was carried out in a study of CD8 T cells in ankylosing spondylitis. General observations from the study: Relatively scarce in peripheral blood, disease-linked clones were CD8+. As reported, disease-linked clones showed significant enrichment in matched ankylosing spondylitis synovial fluid.

TCRdb re-called the 5' RACE reads with MiXCR, one entry per CDR3 protein. The repertoire holds fewer than 350,000 distinct CDR3 sequences, with under 14% as singletons. This clonotype showed up just a few times. Its antigen remains unknown. Trimming cost V 5 bases and J 6 bases, with 19 bases left between them. The germline V gene has CDR1 SGHTA and CDR2 FQGNSA. This CDR3 contains 15 residues. The material sequenced was blood, either unsorted or a sorted T cell fraction (not recorded which). This chain uses TRBV7-2 with TRBJ1-1, with a weak D call TRBD1 (5 bases). The sequence derives from a female donor with ankylosing spondylitis or in good health (not recorded which). The CDR3 region is CASSQGNWEGPEAFF. The DNA for the CDR3 is TGTGCCAGCAGCCAGGGAAATTGGGAGGGCCCTGAAGCTTTCTTT.